This is a list of T cell receptor beta chains from one sample in a study of CD8 T cells in ankylosing spondylitis. MiXCR was run by TCRdb on the 5' RACE reads, yielding one entry per CDR3 protein. The sample has 670,000 or so distinct CDR3 sequences, about 20% seen once. Material for sequencing was blood, either unsorted or a sorted T cell fraction (not recorded which). These receptors originate from a male donor with ankylosing spondylitis. Both conserved end residues are part of each CDR3. D genes are given only for firm matches. Not every row has a clone size; where given, it reads once, few, many or a size class.

j_call: TRBJ2-5; d_call: NA; v_call: TRBV9; clone_size: NA; cdr3_aa: CASSVEGRMETQYF; cdr3_nt: TGTGCCAGCAGCGTAGAGGGTAGAATGGAGACCCAGTACTTC
j_call: TRBJ2-7; d_call: TRBD1; v_call: TRBV28; clone_size: few; cdr3_aa: CATQTGGSYEQYF; cdr3_nt: TGTGCCACTCAGACAGGGGGGTCCTACGAGCAGTACTTC
j_call: TRBJ2-7; d_call: TRBD2; v_call: TRBV7-2; clone_size: few; cdr3_aa: CASKTSGGSSYEQYF; cdr3_nt: TGTGCCAGCAAGACTAGCGGGGGGAGCTCCTACGAGCAGTACTTC
j_call: TRBJ1-2; d_call: NA; v_call: TRBV12-3/TRBV12-4; clone_size: few; cdr3_aa: CASSWVLNYGYTF; cdr3_nt: TGTGCCAGCAGTTGGGTTCTTAACTATGGCTACACCTTC
j_call: TRBJ2-5; d_call: NA; v_call: TRBV28; clone_size: few; cdr3_aa: CASSLFGETQYF; cdr3_nt: TGTGCCAGCAGTTTATTTGGGGAGACCCAGTACTTC
j_call: TRBJ1-1; d_call: NA; v_call: TRBV6-5; clone_size: few; cdr3_aa: CATQLERERITEAFF; cdr3_nt: TGTGCCACCCAGTTAGAGAGGGAACGGATCACTGAAGCTTTCTTT
j_call: TRBJ1-1; d_call: NA; v_call: TRBV20-1; clone_size: NA; cdr3_aa: CSARPPSLRTEAFF; cdr3_nt: TGCAGTGCGAGGCCTCCGAGCCTGCGGACTGAAGCTTTCTTT
j_call: TRBJ1-5; d_call: TRBD1; v_call: TRBV7-2; clone_size: few; cdr3_aa: CASSTTGGMSNQPQHF; cdr3_nt: TGTGCCAGCAGCACGACAGGGGGGATGAGCAATCAGCCCCAGCATTTT
j_call: TRBJ1-2; d_call: NA; v_call: TRBV7-2; clone_size: NA; cdr3_aa: CASSPGDGFRSPYGYTF; cdr3_nt: TGTGCCAGCAGCCCGGGGGACGGTTTCCGATCCCCCTATGGCTACACCTTC
j_call: TRBJ1-4; d_call: NA; v_call: TRBV5-1; clone_size: few; cdr3_aa: CASSAQGGNEKLFF; cdr3_nt: TGCGCCAGCAGCGCACAGGGTGGTAATGAAAAACTGTTTTTT
j_call: TRBJ2-2; d_call: NA; v_call: TRBV20-1; clone_size: few; cdr3_aa: CSAIVGMVTGELFF; cdr3_nt: TGCAGTGCTATAGTGGGGATGGTCACCGGGGAGCTGTTTTTT
j_call: TRBJ1-2; d_call: TRBD1; v_call: TRBV28; clone_size: NA; cdr3_aa: CASIPLPIDRGTDGYTF; cdr3_nt: TGTGCCAGCATACCGCTACCCATCGACAGGGGGACGGATGGCTACACCTTC
j_call: TRBJ2-2; d_call: NA; v_call: TRBV7-2; clone_size: NA; cdr3_aa: CASSLTQNTGELFF; cdr3_nt: TGTGCCAGCAGCTTGACTCAGAACACCGGGGAGCTGTTTTTT
j_call: TRBJ2-1; d_call: NA; v_call: TRBV29-1; clone_size: many; cdr3_aa: CSVEWTGDSYNEQFF; cdr3_nt: TGCAGCGTTGAGTGGACGGGAGACTCCTACAATGAGCAGTTCTTC
j_call: TRBJ2-7; d_call: TRBD2; v_call: TRBV12-3/TRBV12-4; clone_size: few; cdr3_aa: CASRSTSGTPRQYF; cdr3_nt: TGTGCCAGCAGGTCGACTAGCGGGACTCCCCGGCAGTACTTC
j_call: TRBJ2-7; d_call: TRBD2; v_call: TRBV15; clone_size: NA; cdr3_aa: CATRRVAGGQSYEQYF; cdr3_nt: TGTGCCACCAGACGGGTAGCGGGAGGCCAATCCTACGAGCAGTACTTC
j_call: TRBJ2-3; d_call: NA; v_call: TRBV5-5; clone_size: few; cdr3_aa: CASSTKGDGGDTQYF; cdr3_nt: TGTGCCAGCAGCACAAAAGGGGACGGAGGAGATACGCAGTATTTT
j_call: TRBJ2-3; d_call: TRBD1; v_call: TRBV29-1; clone_size: few; cdr3_aa: CSVELAGGIFSDTQYF; cdr3_nt: TGCAGCGTTGAATTGGCAGGGGGCATATTTTCAGATACGCAGTATTTT
j_call: TRBJ2-3; d_call: NA; v_call: TRBV11-2; clone_size: NA; cdr3_aa: CASSLGRRGTDTQYF; cdr3_nt: TGTGCCAGCAGCTTAGGACGGCGAGGCACAGATACGCAGTATTTT
j_call: TRBJ2-1; d_call: NA; v_call: TRBV7-9; clone_size: few; cdr3_aa: CASSLDQGSGEQFF; cdr3_nt: TGTGCCAGCAGCTTAGACCAGGGAAGTGGCGAGCAGTTCTTC
j_call: TRBJ2-7; d_call: NA; v_call: TRBV6-2/TRBV6-3; clone_size: NA; cdr3_aa: CASSYGPRDNLYEQYF; cdr3_nt: TGTGCCAGCAGTTACGGTCCCCGGGATAACCTCTACGAGCAGTACTTC
j_call: TRBJ2-3; d_call: NA; v_call: TRBV6-1; clone_size: NA; cdr3_aa: CASKVRVARGTDTQYF; cdr3_nt: TGTGCCAGCAAAGTGAGGGTAGCGCGGGGCACAGATACGCAGTATTTT
j_call: TRBJ1-6; d_call: TRBD1; v_call: TRBV6-5; clone_size: few; cdr3_aa: CASTLAGGNSPLHF; cdr3_nt: TGTGCCAGCACTTTGGCAGGGGGAAATTCACCCCTCCACTTT
j_call: TRBJ1-6; d_call: NA; v_call: TRBV11-2; clone_size: NA; cdr3_aa: CASSLDLQGPLHF; cdr3_nt: TGTGCCAGCAGCTTAGACCTGCAGGGGCCCCTCCACTTT
j_call: TRBJ2-5; d_call: NA; v_call: TRBV7-9; clone_size: few; cdr3_aa: CASSLVAVRQETQYF; cdr3_nt: TGTGCCAGCAGCTTAGTAGCAGTCCGACAAGAGACCCAGTACTTC
j_call: TRBJ2-3; d_call: TRBD2; v_call: TRBV10-3; clone_size: NA; cdr3_aa: CAIRVDPLAGGNEGADTQYF; cdr3_nt: TGTGCCATCAGGGTTGACCCCCTAGCGGGGGGCAATGAAGGTGCAGATACGCAGTATTTT
j_call: TRBJ2-1; d_call: TRBD1; v_call: TRBV12-3/TRBV12-4; clone_size: NA; cdr3_aa: CASTGQGQPYNEQFF; cdr3_nt: TGTGCCAGTACCGGGCAGGGACAGCCTTACAATGAGCAGTTCTTC
j_call: TRBJ2-7; d_call: NA; v_call: TRBV12-3/TRBV12-4; clone_size: many; cdr3_aa: CASSPQVQSYEQYF; cdr3_nt: TGTGCCAGCAGTCCTCAAGTACAGAGTTACGAGCAGTACTTC